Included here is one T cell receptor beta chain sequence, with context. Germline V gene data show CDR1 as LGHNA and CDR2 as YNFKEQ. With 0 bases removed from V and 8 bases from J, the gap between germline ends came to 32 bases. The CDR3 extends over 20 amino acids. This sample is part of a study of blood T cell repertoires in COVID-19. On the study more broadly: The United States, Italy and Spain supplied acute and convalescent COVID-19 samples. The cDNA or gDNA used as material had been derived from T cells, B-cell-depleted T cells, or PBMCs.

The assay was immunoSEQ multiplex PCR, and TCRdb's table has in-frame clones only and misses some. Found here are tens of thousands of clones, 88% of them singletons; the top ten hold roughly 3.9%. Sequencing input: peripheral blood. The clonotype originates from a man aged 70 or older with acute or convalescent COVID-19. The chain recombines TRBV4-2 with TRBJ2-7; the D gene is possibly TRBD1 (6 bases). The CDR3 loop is CASSQDEVAGELYGRTKQYF. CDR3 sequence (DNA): TGTGCCAGCAGCCAAGATGAGGTGGCAGGGGAATTGTATGGACGTACGAAGCAGTACTTC.